This T cell receptor (beta chain) was obtained from a study of blood T cell repertoires in COVID-19. Study background: The study drew acute and convalescent COVID-19 samples from the United States, Italy and Spain. Sample material is recorded as cDNA or gDNA derived from T cells, B-cell-depleted T cells, or PBMCs.

Per the study methods: Estimation of nucleated cell counts relied on the amplification of reference gene primers. Generated by immunoSEQ multiplex PCR, the TCRdb table keeps only in-frame clones and is missing some. That table supplies the V and J calls and clone size; D and trimming were determined from the DNA. This sample has 190,000 or so clones, with around 90% found just once. V lost 8 bases and J lost 0, with 7 bases in between. Germline assignment: CDR1 ENHRY and CDR2 SYGVKD. The CDR3 is made up of 12 amino acids. This clone has just one count. V gene TRBV10-3 combines with J gene TRBJ1-1; D unresolved. The sequenced material came from peripheral blood. This clonotype was obtained from a man aged 50-60 years with acute or convalescent COVID-19. Written as DNA, the CDR3 is TGTGCCATCGGAGGATTGAACACTGAAGCTTTCTTT. Protein sequence: CAIGGLNTEAFF.